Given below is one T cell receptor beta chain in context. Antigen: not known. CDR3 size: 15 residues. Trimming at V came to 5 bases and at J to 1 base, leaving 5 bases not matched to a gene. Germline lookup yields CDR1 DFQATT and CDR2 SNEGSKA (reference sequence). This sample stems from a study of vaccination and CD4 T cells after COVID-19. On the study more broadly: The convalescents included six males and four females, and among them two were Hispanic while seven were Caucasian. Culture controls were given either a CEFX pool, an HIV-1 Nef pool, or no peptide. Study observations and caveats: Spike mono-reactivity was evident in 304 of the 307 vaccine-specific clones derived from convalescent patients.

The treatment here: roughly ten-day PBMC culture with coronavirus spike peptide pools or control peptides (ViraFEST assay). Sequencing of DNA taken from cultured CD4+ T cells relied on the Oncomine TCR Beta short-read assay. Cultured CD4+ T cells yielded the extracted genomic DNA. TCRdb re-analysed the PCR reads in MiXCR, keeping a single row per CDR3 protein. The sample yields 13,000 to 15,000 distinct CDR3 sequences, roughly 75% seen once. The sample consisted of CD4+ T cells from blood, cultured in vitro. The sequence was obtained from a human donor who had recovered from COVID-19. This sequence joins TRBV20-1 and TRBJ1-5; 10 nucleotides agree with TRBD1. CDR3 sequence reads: CSAADRGRSNQPQHF. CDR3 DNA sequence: TGCAGTGCTGCCGACAGGGGGCGAAGCAATCAGCCCCAGCATTTT.